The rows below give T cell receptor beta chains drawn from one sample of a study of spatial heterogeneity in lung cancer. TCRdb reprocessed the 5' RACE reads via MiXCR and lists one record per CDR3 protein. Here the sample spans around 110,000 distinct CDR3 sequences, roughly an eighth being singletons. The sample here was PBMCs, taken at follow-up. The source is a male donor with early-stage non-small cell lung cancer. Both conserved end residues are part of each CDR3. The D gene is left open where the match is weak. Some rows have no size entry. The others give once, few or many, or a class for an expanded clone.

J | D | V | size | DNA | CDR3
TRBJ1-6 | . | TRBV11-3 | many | TGTGCCAGCAGCTCCCCGGGCTCTTCACCCCTCCACTTT | CASSSPGSSPLHF
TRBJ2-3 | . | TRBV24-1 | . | TGTGCCACCAGTGATCCGACTATTGCTAGCACAGATACGCAGTATTTT | CATSDPTIASTDTQYF
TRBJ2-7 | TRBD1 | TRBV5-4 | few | TGTGCCAGCAGCCCCGGTGGACAGGCCGCGAGCTACGAGCAGTACTTC | CASSPGGQAASYEQYF
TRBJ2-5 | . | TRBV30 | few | TGTGCCTGGAGTCGAGGTACCCAAGAGACCCAGTACTTC | CAWSRGTQETQYF
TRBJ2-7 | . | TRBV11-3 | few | TGTGCCAGCAGCCAAGAGGGATGGGAGCAGTACTTC | CASSQEGWEQYF
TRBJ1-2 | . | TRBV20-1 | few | TGCAGTGCGGTGACAGGCTATCCTAACTATGGCTACACCTTC | CSAVTGYPNYGYTF
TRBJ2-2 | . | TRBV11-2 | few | TGTGCCAGCAGTACCGGGATTAACACCGGGGAGCTGTTTTTT | CASSTGINTGELFF
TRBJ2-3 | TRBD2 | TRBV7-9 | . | TGTGCCAGCAGCCCTCCCGGAATTAGCGGGGTGGCGCAGTATTTT | CASSPPGISGVAQYF
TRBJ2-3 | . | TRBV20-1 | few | TGCAGTGCTAAGGACCCCTCCACAGATACGCAGTATTTT | CSAKDPSTDTQYF
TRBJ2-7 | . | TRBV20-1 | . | TGCAGTGCAAAGGGTCAGAACCCCCACGAGCAGTACTTC | CSAKGQNPHEQYF
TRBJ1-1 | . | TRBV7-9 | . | TGTGCCAGCAGCTTAGGGTTTGGCAGGGTGTTTGAAGCTTTCTTT | CASSLGFGRVFEAFF
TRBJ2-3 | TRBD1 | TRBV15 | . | TGTGCCACCAGCAGACAGGGGGCCGCAGATACGCAGTATTTT | CATSRQGAADTQYF
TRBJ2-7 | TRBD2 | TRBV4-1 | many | TGCGCCAGCAGCCAAGGGAGTAGCGGGGGCTACGAGCAGTACTTC | CASSQGSSGGYEQYF
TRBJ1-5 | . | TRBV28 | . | TGTGCCAGCAGTTTCAGGTGGACGGCAAGGAATCAGCCCCAGCATTTT | CASSFRWTARNQPQHF
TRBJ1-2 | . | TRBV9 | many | TGTGCCAGCAGCGTAGATCAGGACTATGGCTACACCTTC | CASSVDQDYGYTF
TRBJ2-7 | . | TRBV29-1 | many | TGCAGCGTTGAGTTTGGGTCCGGTTCCTACGAGCAGTACTTC | CSVEFGSGSYEQYF
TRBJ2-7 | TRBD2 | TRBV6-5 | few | TGTGCCAGCCGGGGGACTAGCCTTAATTACGAGCAGTACTTC | CASRGTSLNYEQYF
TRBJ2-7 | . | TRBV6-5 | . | TGTGCCAGCAGTTACACTGCCGGGGGCGGGTACGAGCAGTACTTC | CASSYTAGGGYEQYF
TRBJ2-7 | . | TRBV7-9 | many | TGTGCCAGCAGCGGCTCGGAGACGGACGAGCAGTACTTC | CASSGSETDEQYF
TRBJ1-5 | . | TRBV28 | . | TGTGCCAGCAGTTTCGGCAGGGGAAGCAATCAGCCCCAGCATTTT | CASSFGRGSNQPQHF
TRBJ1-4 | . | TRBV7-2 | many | TGTGCCAGCAGCTTAGATAGGGAAAAACTGTTTTTT | CASSLDREKLFF
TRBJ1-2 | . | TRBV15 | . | TGTGCCACCCGATCAAGACAGTCTCTGAGGGGTACTAACTATGGCTACACCTTC | CATRSRQSLRGTNYGYTF